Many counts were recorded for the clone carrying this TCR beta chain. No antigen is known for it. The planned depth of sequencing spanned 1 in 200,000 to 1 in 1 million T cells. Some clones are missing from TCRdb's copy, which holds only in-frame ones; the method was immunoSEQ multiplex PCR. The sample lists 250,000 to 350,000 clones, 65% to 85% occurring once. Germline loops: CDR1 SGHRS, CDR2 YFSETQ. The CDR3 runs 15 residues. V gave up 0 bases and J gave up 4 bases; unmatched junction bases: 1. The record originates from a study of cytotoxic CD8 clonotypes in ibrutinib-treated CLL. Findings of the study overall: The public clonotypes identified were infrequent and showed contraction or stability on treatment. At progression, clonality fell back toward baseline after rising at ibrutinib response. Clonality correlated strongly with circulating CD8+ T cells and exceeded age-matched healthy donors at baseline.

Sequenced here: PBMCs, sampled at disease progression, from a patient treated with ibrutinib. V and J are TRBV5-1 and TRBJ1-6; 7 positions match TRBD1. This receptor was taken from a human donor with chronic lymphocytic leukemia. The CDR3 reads CASSLETGYNSPLHF. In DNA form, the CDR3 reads TGCGCCAGCAGCTTGGAGACAGGGTATAATTCACCCCTCCACTTT.